Described below is a single TCR beta chain sequence and its context. The antigen is undetermined. PCR amplification relied on 60 Vbeta primers (plus 13 Jbeta primers). Profiling relied on immunoSEQ multiplex PCR, and the TCRdb table lists in-frame clones only, not all of them. This sample yields under 200,000 clones, of which around 76% are seen a single time; roughly 1.6% belongs to the top ten. The data are from a study of cytomegalovirus exposure and HLA in healthy donors. The study, taken as a whole, reports: TCR beta chain V- and J-gene trimming was linked, in a later analysis, to a missense variant in DCLRE1C. Association with HLA alleles at 0.05 false discovery rate was found for 15,000 to 20,000 TCR beta sequences in a later analysis.

Input material: PBMCs. The sequence was obtained from a man in his forties or fifties in good health and CMV-seronegative.

The CDR3 DNA follows: TGCAGCGTTGCGGAAGGGACTAGCGGAGCAGATACGCAGTATTTT. It is translated as CSVAEGTSGADTQYF. This chain links TRBV29-1 with TRBJ2-3; 11 bases line up with TRBD2. CDR1 is SQVTM and CDR2 is ANQGSEA in the germline V gene. Trimming cost V 4 bases and J 4 bases; bases outside gene matches: 7. CDR3 length: 15 residues.